The TCR beta chain under discussion was sequenced for a study of CD8+CD57+ T cells in acquired aplastic anemia. Study-wide background: An average of about 3.4 ug of DNA was obtained from sorted CD4+ and CD8+ cells.

Patients picked for sequencing had shown CD8+CD57+ cell expansion detected by flow cytometry. Severe acquired aplastic anemia was present in all patients. Findings and caveats of the study: No significant difference in CD8+ Simpson's diversity was found between patients and controls. Some 31 CD8+ CDR3 sequences were shared between patients and controls.

CDR3 and TCR beta VDJ profiling relied on genomic DNA as the template. TCRdb re-derived calls from the reads in MiXCR, one entry per CDR3 protein. This sample has more than 200,000 distinct CDR3 sequences, with approximately 51% found just once. The germline V gene has CDR1 DFQATT and CDR2 SNEGSKA (reference sequence). The CDR3 runs to 15 residues. V gave up 5 bases and J gave up 1 base; unmatched junction bases: 8. With regard to this clonotype: Its cognate antigen is unknown.

V and J are TRBV20-1 and TRBJ1-1, with 9 bases matching TRBD1. This receptor was obtained from a human donor with aplastic anemia. The material sequenced was sorted CD4+, CD8+, or CD8+CD57+ T cells (not recorded which) from PBMCs. CDR3 protein: CSALTGGAQNTEAFF. In DNA, the CDR3 is TGCAGTGCTTTAACAGGGGGCGCCCAGAACACTGAAGCTTTCTTT.